A single count supports the clone carrying this T cell receptor beta chain. Profiling relied on immunoSEQ multiplex PCR, and the TCRdb table lists in-frame clones only, not all of them. The sample has some 200,000 clones; 86% are singletons. This entry is derived from a study of blood T cell repertoires in COVID-19. Sequences were obtained from peripheral blood. The TCR sequence derives from a man older than 75 with acute or convalescent COVID-19.

The DNA of the CDR3 is TGTGCCAGCAGCTTAGACCCGGGGCCCCTCCACTTT. Its translation is CASSLDPGPLHF. The rearrangement uses TRBV11-2 and TRBJ1-6; unclear D gene. V gave up 0 bases and J gave up 13 bases, with 7 bases separating them. CDR1 is SGHAT, CDR2 FQNNGV, per germline. CDR3 size: 12 residues.